This TCR beta chain derives from a study of shared clonotypes between healthy human individuals. A note on this clone: Its antigen remains unknown.

This CDR3 has 14 residues. From germline, CDR1 is MNHEY and CDR2 SVGAGI. The ends were cut back, 4 bases at V and 7 bases at J, with 17 bases in the middle. Study-wide results and caveats: The authors sampled blood alone, and tissue repertoires likely differ.

The method was immunoSEQ multiplex PCR; TCRdb's version includes in-frame clones alone and lacks a portion of them. The sample has approximately 2,000,000 clones, under 95% seen once. The sample taken for sequencing was naive CD4+ T cells from PBMCs. Noted subset: CD45RA+ positively selected. This receptor was identified in a man between 18 and 35 years old in good health. Some clones in this sample may be carry-over from other donors' samples. J is TRBJ2-7 and V is TRBV6-5, with TRBD1 as a possible D gene (5 bases). The CDR3 nucleotides are TGTGCCAGCAGTTTAGATCAGGGTTTTGGAGAGCAGTACTTC. This gives the protein CASSLDQGFGEQYF.